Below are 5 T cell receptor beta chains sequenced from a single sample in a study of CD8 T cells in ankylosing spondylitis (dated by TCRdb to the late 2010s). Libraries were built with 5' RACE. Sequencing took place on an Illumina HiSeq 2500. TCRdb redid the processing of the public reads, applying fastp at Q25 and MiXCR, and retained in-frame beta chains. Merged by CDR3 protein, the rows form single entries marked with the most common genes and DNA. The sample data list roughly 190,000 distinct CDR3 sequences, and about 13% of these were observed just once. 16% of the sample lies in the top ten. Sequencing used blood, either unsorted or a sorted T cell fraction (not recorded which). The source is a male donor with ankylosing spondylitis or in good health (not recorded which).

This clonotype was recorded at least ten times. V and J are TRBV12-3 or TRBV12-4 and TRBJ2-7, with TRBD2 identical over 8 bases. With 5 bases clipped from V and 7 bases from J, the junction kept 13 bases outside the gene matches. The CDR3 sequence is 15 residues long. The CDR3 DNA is TGTGCCAGCAGTCCCTGGAGTAGCGGGGCGGGAGAGCAGTACTTC. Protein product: CASSPWSSGAGEQYF.

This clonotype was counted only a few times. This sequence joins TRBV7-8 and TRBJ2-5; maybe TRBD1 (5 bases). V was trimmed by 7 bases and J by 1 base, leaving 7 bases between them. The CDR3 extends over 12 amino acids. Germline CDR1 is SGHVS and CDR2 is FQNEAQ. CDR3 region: CASTGIQETQYF. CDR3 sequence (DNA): TGTGCCAGCACAGGGATCCAAGAGACCCAGTACTTC.

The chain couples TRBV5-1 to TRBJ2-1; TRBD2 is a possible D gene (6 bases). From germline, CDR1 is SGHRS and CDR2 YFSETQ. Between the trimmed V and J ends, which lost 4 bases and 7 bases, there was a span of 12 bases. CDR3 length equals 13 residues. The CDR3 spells CASSPSGGNEQFF. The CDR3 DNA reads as TGCGCCAGCAGCCCTAGTGGAGGGAATGAGCAGTTCTTC. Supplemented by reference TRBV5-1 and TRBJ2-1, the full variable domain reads KAGVTQTPRYLIKTRGQQVTLSCSPISGHRSVSWYQQTPGQGLQFLFEYFSETQRNKGNFPGRFSGRQFSNSRSEMNVSTLELGDSALYLCASSPSGGNEQFFGPGTRLTVL.

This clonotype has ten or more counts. CDR3 nucleotide sequence: TGTGCCAGCAGCCCCCCTAGCGGGAGTGAGCAGTTCTTC. Protein: CASSPPSGSEQFF. The chain couples TRBV7-2 to TRBJ2-1; 10 bases map to TRBD2. The CDR3 totals 13 residues. Germline-derived CDR1 and CDR2 are SGHTA and FQGNSA. V gave up 5 bases and J gave up 9 bases; unmatched junction bases: 4. Filled out from reference TRBV7-2 and TRBJ2-1, the complete variable domain reads GAGVSQSPSNKVTEKGKDVELRCDPISGHTALYWYRQSLGQGLEFLIYFQGNSAPDKSGLPSDRFSAERTGGSVSTLTIQRTQQEDSAVYLCASSPPSGSEQFFGPGTRLTVL.

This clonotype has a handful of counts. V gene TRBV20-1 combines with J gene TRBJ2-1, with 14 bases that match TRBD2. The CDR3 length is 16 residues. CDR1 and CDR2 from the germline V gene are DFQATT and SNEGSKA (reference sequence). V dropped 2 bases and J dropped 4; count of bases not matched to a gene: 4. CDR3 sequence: CSARTTSGGVYNEQFF. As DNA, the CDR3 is TGCAGTGCTAGAACGACTAGCGGGGGGGTTTACAATGAGCAGTTCTTC.